A single sample gave rise to the 9 T cell receptor beta chains below, sequenced in a study of shared clonotypes between healthy human individuals. The method was immunoSEQ multiplex PCR; TCRdb's version includes in-frame clones alone and lacks a portion of them. Here the sample spans 2 million to 2.5 million clones, around 93% being singletons. The sample was naive CD4+ T cells from PBMCs. Subset: CD45RA+ positively selected. The receptors shown here come from a man younger than 35 in good health. Some clones in this sample may be carry-over from other donors' samples.

This clone was observed a single time. The rearrangement uses TRBV6-5 and TRBJ1-1; 7 bases are shared with TRBD1. The length of the CDR3 is 12 residues. Germline trimming cut 5 bases from V and 6 bases from J; bases unmatched to any gene: 3. Germline V gene sequence: CDR1 MNHEY, CDR2 SVGAGI. CDR3 sequence reads: CASSQQGSEAFF. The CDR3 coding sequence is TGTGCCAGCAGTCAACAGGGGTCTGAAGCTTTCTTT.

V and J are TRBV6-4 and TRBJ2-7; the D gene could be TRBD1 or TRBD2 (5 bases each). The V end lost 4 bases, the J end lost 4 bases, and 11 bases lay between the germline ends. From germline, CDR1 is MRHNA and CDR2 SNTAGT. The CDR3 loop spans 13 amino acids. The CDR3 spells CASSVGRGYEQYF. In DNA form, the CDR3 reads TGTGCCAGCAGTGTGGGGCGCGGGTACGAGCAGTACTTC.

The V call is TRBV29-1, the J call TRBJ2-1, with D perhaps given as TRBD1 or TRBD2 (5 bases each). The CDR3 consists of 15 residues. Trimming pared 4 bases from V and 2 bases from J, leaving 15 bases between. Looked up from germline, CDR1 is SQVTM and CDR2 is ANQGSEA. CDR3 sequence reads: CSVAQNRDPYNEQFF. The CDR3 nucleotides are TGCAGCGTTGCACAGAACCGGGACCCCTACAATGAGCAGTTCTTC.

This clone was seen once. The chain has TRBV29-1 and TRBJ2-1; D could derive from TRBD1 or TRBD2 (6 bases each). Germline CDR1 and CDR2: SQVTM and ANQGSEA. The CDR3 loop spans 13 amino acids. V lost 6 bases to trimming and J lost 6 bases, with 15 bases between them. In DNA form, the CDR3 reads TGCAGCGTAACTAGGGGGAGGCTCAATGAGCAGTTCTTC. This encodes CSVTRGRLNEQFF.

This chain links TRBV7-3 with TRBJ2-1; TRBD2 matches 7 bases. Germline assignment: CDR1 SGHTA and CDR2 FQGTGA. The V segment lost 5 bases and the J segment 6 bases; nucleotides outside the gene matches: 10. There are 15 residues in the CDR3. The CDR3 DNA reads as TGTGCCAGCAGCCACGAGGGAGGGTTAGGCAATGAGCAGTTCTTC. It encodes CASSHEGGLGNEQFF.

To note about this clone: This same CDR3 is encoded by further DNA sequences in the sample. The gene calls are TRBV5-1 and TRBJ2-7; no reliable D call. The V and J ends lost 1 base and 0 bases respectively, with 8 bases between them. The CDR3 extends over 14 amino acids. Germline CDR1 and CDR2: SGHRS and YFSETQ. CDR3 protein: CASSLRTNSYEQYF. The CDR3 DNA sequence: TGCGCCAGCAGCTTGCGAACAAACTCCTACGAGCAGTACTTC.

This clone is a singleton in its sample. The chain carries TRBV7-3 and TRBJ2-7; 8 bases line up with TRBD2. The CDR3 loop spans 16 amino acids. The trim removed 2 bases at V and 6 bases at J, leaving 12 bases unmatched. Germline loops: CDR1 SGHTA, CDR2 FQGTGA. The CDR3 DNA reads TGTGCCAGCAGCTTACACGAAGCGGGAGTAGGCGGCGAGCAGTACTTC. Amino acid sequence: CASSLHEAGVGGEQYF.

This chain joins TRBV28 and TRBJ2-7; D unresolved. With 2 bases removed from V and 1 base from J, the gap between germline ends came to 15 bases. CDR3 size: 16 residues. Per germline, CDR1 MDHEN and CDR2 SYDVKM. In DNA, the CDR3 is TGTGCCAGCAGTTTAGGTCCCCGGGTGGGGTCCTACGAGCAGTACTTC. Residues: CASSLGPRVGSYEQYF.

The chain uses TRBV6-4 and TRBJ2-2; 8 bases agree with TRBD2. Germline V gene data show CDR1 as MRHNA and CDR2 as SNTAGT. Trimming took 2 bases from V and 4 from J; bases not matched to a gene: 0. This CDR3 spans 14 amino acids. The CDR3 DNA reads as TGTGCCAGCAGTGACAGCGGGGGCACCGGGGAGCTGTTTTTT. It yields the protein CASSDSGGTGELFF.